Below are 13 T cell receptor beta chains sequenced from a single sample in a study of technical replicates of blood from several donors. Clones were read by immunoSEQ multiplex PCR, and TCRdb kept only the in-frame ones, dropping some. The sample has around 100,000 clones; approximately 95% are singletons. Material: T cells isolated from PBMCs. Receptors were obtained from a human donor in good health.

This chain connects TRBV2 to TRBJ2-3; 7 nucleotides agree with TRBD1. From germline, CDR1 is SNHLY and CDR2 FYNNEI. CDR3 length: 15 amino acids. J lost 2 bases, V lost 8 bases, and 10 bases had no gene match. The CDR3 sequence is CASGPGQLFTDTQYF. The DNA of the CDR3 is TGTGCCAGCGGGCCGGGACAGCTGTTCACAGATACGCAGTATTTT.

The genes are TRBV4-3 and TRBJ2-3; 8 positions match TRBD2. This CDR3 has 16 amino acids. Trimming removed 4 bases from V and 3 bases from J; junction bases left unmatched: 9. Germline loops: CDR1 LGHNA, CDR2 YSLEER. The CDR3 sequence: CASSLQPGGETDTQYF. In nucleotides, the CDR3 is TGCGCCAGCAGCCTCCAGCCCGGGGGGGAAACAGATACGCAGTATTTT.

This clone was picked up one time. V and J are TRBV12-5 and TRBJ1-2; no reliable D call. The CDR3 runs to 15 residues. The germline V and J ends were trimmed by 3 bases and 5 bases, with 16 bases remaining between them. Germline values: CDR1 LGHNT, CDR2 FRNRAP. The CDR3 DNA is TGTGCTAGTGGTTTTTACGGGGTGGGGATTTATGGCTACACCTTC. Protein: CASGFYGVGIYGYTF.

There are a few counts of this clone. An end of the junction does not agree with germline; a read error may underlie this. This chain uses TRBV6-6 with TRBJ1-1, with D unclear. The CDR3 loop spans 16 amino acids. Looked up from germline, CDR1 is MNHNY and CDR2 is SVGAGI (reference sequence). CDR3 sequence reads: CASIYEPTEMNTEAFF. In nucleotides, the CDR3 is TGTGCCAGCATTTACGAACCCACAGAAATGAACACTGAAGCTTTCTTT.

This rearrangement joins TRBV7-6 to TRBJ1-1, with 11 bases identical to TRBD1. Germline V CDR1 and CDR2: SGHVS, FNYEAQ. V trimming: 3 bases; J trimming: 1 base; junction bases outside the gene matches: 7. CDR3 length equals 17 residues. The CDR3 DNA reads TGTGCCAGCAGCTTTCCCGGGACAGGGGGGAAGAACACTGAAGCTTTCTTT. Translated, it gives CASSFPGTGGKNTEAFF.

The rearrangement uses TRBV28 and TRBJ2-7; a possible D gene is TRBD1 (6 bases). Germline lookup yields CDR1 MDHEN and CDR2 SYDVKM. The CDR3 runs 17 residues. V dropped 7 bases and J dropped 6 bases, with 28 bases sitting between them. The CDR3 reads CASNFPLSAQGLSEQYF. CDR3 DNA sequence: TGTGCCAGCAACTTTCCCTTATCGGCGCAGGGGCTTTCCGAGCAGTACTTC.

This chain links TRBV19 with TRBJ2-6, with a possible D match to TRBD1 (5 bases). Trimming took 7 bases from V and 4 from J, leaving 14 bases between them. The CDR3 covers 15 residues. Germline assignment: CDR1 LNHDA and CDR2 SQIVND (reference sequence). The CDR3 nucleotides are TGTGCCAGTACCGAATTAGGGGCCGGGGCCAACGTCCTGACTTTC. Protein sequence: CASTELGAGANVLTF.

J is TRBJ2-6 and V is TRBV7-9; 7 bases are a match to TRBD1. This CDR3 spans 19 amino acids. Germline CDR1 is SEHNR and CDR2 is FQNEAQ (reference sequence). V lost 1 base to trimming and J lost 2 bases; unmatched junction nucleotides: 11. The CDR3 DNA reads as TGTGCCAGCAGCTTAGGAAAGGGACAGTGGGCGGCTGGGGCCAACGTCCTGACTTTC. Its translation is CASSLGKGQWAAGANVLTF.

The rearrangement links TRBV11-3 to TRBJ2-7; a weak D match, TRBD2 (5 bases). The germline V gene encodes CDR1 SGHNT and CDR2 YENEEA. V was pared by 1 base and J by 3 bases, with 13 bases between. This CDR3 has 15 residues. DNA of the CDR3: TGTGCCAGCAGCTTAGGAGGGAGAGGGAGCTACGAGCAGTACTTC. Translating it yields CASSLGGRGSYEQYF.

This clone was recorded only once. The chain employs TRBV10-3 and TRBJ2-7; weak D call: TRBD1 (7 bases). The CDR3 loop spans 14 amino acids. Deletions cut 8 bases from V and 2 bases from J, with 16 bases between. Germline lookup yields CDR1 ENHRY and CDR2 SYGVKD. CDR3 region: CAIGETGRPYEQYF. The CDR3 DNA sequence: TGTGCCATCGGCGAGACAGGGAGGCCCTACGAGCAGTACTTC.

This chain links TRBV30 with TRBJ2-1, with a possible D match to TRBD1 (6 bases). CDR1 is GTSNPN, CDR2 SVGIG, per germline (reference sequence). V was clipped by 4 bases and J by 0 bases, with 10 bases between them. CDR3 length equals 14 residues. The CDR3 DNA is TGTGCCTGGAAAGGACAGAGCTCCTACAATGAGCAGTTCTTC. Its translation: CAWKGQSSYNEQFF.

The V and J genes are TRBV5-4 and TRBJ2-4, with TRBD2 identical over 9 bases. The CDR3 is made up of 17 amino acids. In germline, CDR1 is SGHNT, CDR2 YYREEE (reference sequence). The V segment lost 5 bases and the J segment 4 bases; nucleotides outside the gene matches: 13. The CDR3 DNA follows: TGTGCCAGCAGTCAAGGGGGGACTAGCCCAGGGAAAAACATTCAGTACTTC. Translating it yields CASSQGGTSPGKNIQYF.

The CDR3 reads CASSTTGTGNDEQYF. CDR3 in DNA: TGTGCCAGCAGCACTACCGGGACAGGGAACGACGAGCAGTACTTC. This chain links TRBV11-2 with TRBJ2-7; 9 nucleotides agree with TRBD1. CDR1 and CDR2 from the germline V gene are SGHAT and FQNNGV. The CDR3 has 15 amino acids. V was pared by 5 bases and J by 5 bases, with 10 bases of the junction left unmatched.